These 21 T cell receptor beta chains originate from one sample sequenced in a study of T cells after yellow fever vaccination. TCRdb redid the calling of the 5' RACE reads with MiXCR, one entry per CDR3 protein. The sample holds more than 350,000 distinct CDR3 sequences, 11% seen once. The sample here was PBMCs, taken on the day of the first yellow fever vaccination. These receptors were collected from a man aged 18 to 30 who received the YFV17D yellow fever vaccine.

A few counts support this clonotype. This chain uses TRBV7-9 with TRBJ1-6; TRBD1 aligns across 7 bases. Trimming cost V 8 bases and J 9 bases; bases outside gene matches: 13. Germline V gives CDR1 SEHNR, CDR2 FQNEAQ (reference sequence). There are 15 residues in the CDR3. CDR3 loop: CASLGTGTEGSPLHF. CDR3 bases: TGTGCCAGCTTGGGGACCGGGACAGAGGGTTCACCCCTCCACTTT. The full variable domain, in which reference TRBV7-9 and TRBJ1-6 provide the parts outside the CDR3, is DTGVSQNPRHKITKRGQNVTFRCDPISEHNRLYWYRQTLGQGPEFLTYFQNEAQLEKSRLLSDRFSAERPKGSFSTLEIQRTEQGDSAMYLCASLGTGTEGSPLHFGNGTRLTVT.

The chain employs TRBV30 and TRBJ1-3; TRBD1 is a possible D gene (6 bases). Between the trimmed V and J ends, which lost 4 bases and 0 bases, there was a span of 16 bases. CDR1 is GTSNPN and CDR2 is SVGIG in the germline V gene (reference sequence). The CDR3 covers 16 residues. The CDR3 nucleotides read TGTGCCTGGACTAGTCCGGGACATCCCTCTGGAAACACCATATATTTT. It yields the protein CAWTSPGHPSGNTIYF.

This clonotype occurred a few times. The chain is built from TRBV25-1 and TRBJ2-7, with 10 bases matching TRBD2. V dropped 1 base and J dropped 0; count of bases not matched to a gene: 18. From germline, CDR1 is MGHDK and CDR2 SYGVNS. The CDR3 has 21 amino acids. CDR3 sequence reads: CASSESLNLAGVSRTSYEQYV. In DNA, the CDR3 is TGTGCCAGCAGTGAATCCCTCAACCTAGCGGGGGTTTCGCGTACCTCCTACGAGCAGTACGTC.

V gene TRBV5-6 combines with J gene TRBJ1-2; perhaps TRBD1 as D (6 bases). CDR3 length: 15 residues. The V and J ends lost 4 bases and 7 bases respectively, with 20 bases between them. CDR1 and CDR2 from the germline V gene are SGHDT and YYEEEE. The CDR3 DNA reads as TGTGCCAGCAGCCCGCTTTCGGGGGGGCGAGGTGGCTACACCTTC. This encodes CASSPLSGGRGGYTF.

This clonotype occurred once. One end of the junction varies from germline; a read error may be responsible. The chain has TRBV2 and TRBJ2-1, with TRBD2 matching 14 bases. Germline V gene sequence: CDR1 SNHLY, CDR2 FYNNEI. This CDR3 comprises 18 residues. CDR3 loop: CTSSFGTSGSRSYNEQFF. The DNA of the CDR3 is TGTACCAGCAGTTTCGGGACTAGCGGGAGTCGCTCCTACAATGAGCAGTTCTTC.

The DNA for the CDR3 is TGCGCCAGCAGCCGGGGACAGTTAAACACCGGGGAGCTGTTTTTT. Translating it yields CASSRGQLNTGELFF. This sequence joins TRBV4-3 and TRBJ2-2, with 7 bases fitting TRBD1. The CDR3 extends over 15 amino acids. V gave up 4 bases and J gave up 2 bases; unmatched junction bases: 4. The V gene's germline CDR1 is LGHNA and CDR2 YSLEER.

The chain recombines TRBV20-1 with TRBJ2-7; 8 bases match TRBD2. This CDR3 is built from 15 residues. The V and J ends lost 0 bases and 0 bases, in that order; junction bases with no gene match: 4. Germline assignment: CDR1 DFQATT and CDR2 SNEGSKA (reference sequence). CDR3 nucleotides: TGCAGTGCTAGAGAAGGTAGCGGGGACTCCTACGAGCAGTACTTC. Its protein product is CSAREGSGDSYEQYF.

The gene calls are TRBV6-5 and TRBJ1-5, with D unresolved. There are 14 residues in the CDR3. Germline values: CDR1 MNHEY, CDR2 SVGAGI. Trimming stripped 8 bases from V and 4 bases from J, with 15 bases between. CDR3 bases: TGTGCCAGCTGTTTCCCGGGCGGGAATCAGCCCCAGCATTTT. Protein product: CASCFPGGNQPQHF.

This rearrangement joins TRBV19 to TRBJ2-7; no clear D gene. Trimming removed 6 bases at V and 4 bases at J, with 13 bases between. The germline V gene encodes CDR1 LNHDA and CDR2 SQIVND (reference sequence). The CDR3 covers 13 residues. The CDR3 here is CASSHRVDYEQYF. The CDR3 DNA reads TGTGCCAGTAGCCACCGGGTCGATTACGAGCAGTACTTC.

CDR3 DNA sequence: TGTGCCAGCAGCCTTGGACTAGCCACCTCCTACGAGCAGTACTTC. This encodes CASSLGLATSYEQYF. This chain links TRBV3-1 with TRBJ2-7; TRBD2 aligns across 8 bases. The CDR3 extends over 15 amino acids. Germline V gives CDR1 LGHDT, CDR2 YNNKEL (reference sequence). V lost 4 bases to trimming and J lost 0 bases; unmatched junction nucleotides: 5.

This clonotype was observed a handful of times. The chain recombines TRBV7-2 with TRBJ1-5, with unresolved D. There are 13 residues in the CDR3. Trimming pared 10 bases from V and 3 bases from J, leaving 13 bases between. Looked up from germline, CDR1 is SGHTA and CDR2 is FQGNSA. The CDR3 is CATTRDYNQPQHF. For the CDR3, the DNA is TGTGCCACCACCCGGGATTACAATCAGCCCCAGCATTTT.

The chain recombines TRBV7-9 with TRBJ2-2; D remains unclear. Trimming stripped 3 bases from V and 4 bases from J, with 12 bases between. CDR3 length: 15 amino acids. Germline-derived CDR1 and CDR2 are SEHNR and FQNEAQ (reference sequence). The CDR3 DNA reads TGTGCCAGCAGCTTTAGTAGAGAAGGCACCGGGGAGCTGTTTTTT. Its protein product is CASSFSREGTGELFF.

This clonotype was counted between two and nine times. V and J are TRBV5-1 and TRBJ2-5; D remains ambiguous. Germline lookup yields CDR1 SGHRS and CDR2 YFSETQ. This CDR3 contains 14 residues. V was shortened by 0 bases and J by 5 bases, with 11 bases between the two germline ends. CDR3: CASSLGGRIETQYF. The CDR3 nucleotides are TGCGCCAGCAGCTTGGGAGGAAGGATCGAGACCCAGTACTTC.

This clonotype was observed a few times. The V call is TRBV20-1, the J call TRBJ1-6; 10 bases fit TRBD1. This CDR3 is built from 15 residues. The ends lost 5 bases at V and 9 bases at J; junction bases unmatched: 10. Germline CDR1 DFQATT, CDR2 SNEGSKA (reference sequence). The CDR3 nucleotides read TGCAGTGCTCCCACCGGGACAGGGGATTTTTCACCCCTCCACTTT. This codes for CSAPTGTGDFSPLHF.

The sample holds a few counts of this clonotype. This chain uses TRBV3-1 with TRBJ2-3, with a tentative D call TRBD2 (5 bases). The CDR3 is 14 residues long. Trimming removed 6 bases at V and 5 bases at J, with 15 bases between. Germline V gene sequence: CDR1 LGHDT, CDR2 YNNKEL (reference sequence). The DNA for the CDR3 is TGTGCCAGCAGTTTCACTAGTATTTTAGATACGCAGTATTTT. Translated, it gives CASSFTSILDTQYF.

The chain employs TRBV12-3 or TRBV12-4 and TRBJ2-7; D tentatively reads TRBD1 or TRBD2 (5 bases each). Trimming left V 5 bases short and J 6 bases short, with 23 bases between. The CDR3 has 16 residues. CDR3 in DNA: TGTGCCAGCAGTGCCGCCCCGGGACGCTGGACGGGCGAGCAGTACTTC. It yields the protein CASSAAPGRWTGEQYF.

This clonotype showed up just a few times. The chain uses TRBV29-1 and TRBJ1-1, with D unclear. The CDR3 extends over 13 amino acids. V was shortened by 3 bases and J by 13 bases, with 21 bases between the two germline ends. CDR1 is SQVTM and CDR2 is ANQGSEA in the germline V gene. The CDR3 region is CSVDPTGDPPGFF. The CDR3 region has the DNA TGCAGCGTTGACCCTACCGGCGACCCGCCGGGTTTCTTT.

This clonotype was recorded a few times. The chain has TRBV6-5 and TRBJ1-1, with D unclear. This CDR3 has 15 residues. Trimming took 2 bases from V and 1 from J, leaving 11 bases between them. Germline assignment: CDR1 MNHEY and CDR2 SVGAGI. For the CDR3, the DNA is TGTGCCAGCAGTTACGGTAGTCGGGGGAACACTGAAGCTTTCTTT. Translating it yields CASSYGSRGNTEAFF.

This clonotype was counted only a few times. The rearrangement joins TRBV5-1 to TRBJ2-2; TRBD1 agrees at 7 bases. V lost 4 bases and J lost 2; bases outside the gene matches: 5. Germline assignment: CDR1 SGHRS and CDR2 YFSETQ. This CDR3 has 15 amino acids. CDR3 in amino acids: CASSPRDSNTGELFF. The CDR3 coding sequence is TGCGCCAGCAGCCCCCGGGACAGTAACACCGGGGAGCTGTTTTTT.

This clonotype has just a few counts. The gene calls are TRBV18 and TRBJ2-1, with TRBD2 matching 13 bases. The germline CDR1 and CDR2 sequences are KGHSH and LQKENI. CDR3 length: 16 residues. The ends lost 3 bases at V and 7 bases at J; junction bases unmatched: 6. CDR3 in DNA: TGTGCCAGCTCACCGCGACTAGCGGGGGGCGAAAATGAGCAGTTCTTC. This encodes CASSPRLAGGENEQFF.

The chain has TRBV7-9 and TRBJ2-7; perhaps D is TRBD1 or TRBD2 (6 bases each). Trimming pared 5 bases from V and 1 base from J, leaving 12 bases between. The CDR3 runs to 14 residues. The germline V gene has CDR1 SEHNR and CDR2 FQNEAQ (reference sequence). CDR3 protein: CASSPEGGSYEQYF. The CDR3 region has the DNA TGTGCCAGCAGCCCGGAGGGGGGTTCCTACGAGCAGTACTTC.